This T cell receptor (beta chain) was sequenced for a study of vaccination and CD4 T cells after COVID-19. General study findings and limits: A median of around 86% of reactive clones, in convalescent patients, became evident only post-vaccination. Vaccine-specific clones numbering 304 of 307 showed spike mono-reactivity in convalescent patients.

V was pared by 6 bases and J by 0 bases, with 13 bases between. CDR3 size: 15 residues. Germline CDR1 and CDR2: LNHDA and SQIVND (reference sequence). Concerning this clonotype: Antigen unknown.

Time point specified: late sampling 161 to 241 days after vaccination in a few convalescent patients. US Alpha, Beta and Delta variants postdated the positive PCR dates, which ran from March to December 2020. TCRdb used MiXCR to reprocess the PCR reads, holding one entry per CDR3 protein. Of approximately 29,000 distinct CDR3 sequences listed, 50% were seen once; the top ten hold roughly 5%. The sequence came from a human donor who had recovered from COVID-19. The sample in question was CD4+ T cells from blood, obtained about 7 months after SARS-CoV-2 vaccination. The chain has TRBV19 and TRBJ2-3; a weak D match, TRBD2 (6 bases). Here the CDR3 reads CASRRDSLSTDTQYF. The DNA of the CDR3 is TGTGCCAGTAGGAGGGACTCCCTTAGCACAGATACGCAGTATTTT.